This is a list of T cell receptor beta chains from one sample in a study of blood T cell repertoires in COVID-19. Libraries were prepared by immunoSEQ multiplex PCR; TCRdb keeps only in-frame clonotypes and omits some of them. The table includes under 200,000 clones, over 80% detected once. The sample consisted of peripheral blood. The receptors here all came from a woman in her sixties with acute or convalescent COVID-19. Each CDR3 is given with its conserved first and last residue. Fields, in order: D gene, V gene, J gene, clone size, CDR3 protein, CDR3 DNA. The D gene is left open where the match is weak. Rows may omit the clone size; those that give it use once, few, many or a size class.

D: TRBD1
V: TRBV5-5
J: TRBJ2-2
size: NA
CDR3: CASSLGTGNTGELFF
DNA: TGTGCCAGCAGCTTGGGGACAGGGAACACCGGGGAGCTGTTTTTT

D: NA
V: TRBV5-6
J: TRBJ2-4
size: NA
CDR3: CASSFETGPKNIQYF
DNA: TGTGCCAGCAGCTTCGAGACAGGACCCAAAAACATTCAGTACTTC

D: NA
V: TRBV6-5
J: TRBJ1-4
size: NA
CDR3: CASRSRGGNEKLFF
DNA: TGTGCCAGCAGGTCAAGGGGAGGGAATGAAAAACTGTTTTTT

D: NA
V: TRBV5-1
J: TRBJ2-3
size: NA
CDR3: CASSFERGSTDTQYF
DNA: TGCGCCAGCAGCTTCGAACGGGGGAGCACAGATACGCAGTATTTT

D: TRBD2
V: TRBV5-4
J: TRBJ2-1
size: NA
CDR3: CASRERGPSSYNEQFF
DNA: TGTGCCAGCAGGGAGCGGGGGCCGAGCTCCTACAATGAGCAGTTCTTC

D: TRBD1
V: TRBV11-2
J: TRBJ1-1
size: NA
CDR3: CASSLPPGQRRTEAFF
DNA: TGTGCCAGCAGCTTACCCCCGGGACAGAGAAGAACTGAAGCTTTCTTT

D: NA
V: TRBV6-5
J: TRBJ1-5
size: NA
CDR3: CASSYLGQPQHF
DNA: TGTGCCAGCAGTTACCTCGGTCAGCCCCAGCATTTT

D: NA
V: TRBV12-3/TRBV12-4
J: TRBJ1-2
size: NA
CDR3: CASSLGANYGYTF
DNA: TGTGCCAGCAGTTTGGGAGCTAACTATGGCTACACCTTC

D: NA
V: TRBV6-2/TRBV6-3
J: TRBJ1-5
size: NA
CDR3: CASSYSHLTRQQPQHF
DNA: TGTGCCAGCAGTTACTCCCACCTAACCCGCCAACAGCCCCAGCATTTT

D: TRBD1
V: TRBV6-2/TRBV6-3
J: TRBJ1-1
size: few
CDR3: CASSYPGTGLNTEAFF
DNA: TGTGCCAGCAGTTACCCCGGGACAGGCCTGAACACTGAAGCTTTCTTT

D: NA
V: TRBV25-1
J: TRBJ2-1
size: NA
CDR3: CAKGLGHNEQFF
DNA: TGTGCCAAGGGGCTGGGGCACAATGAGCAGTTCTTC

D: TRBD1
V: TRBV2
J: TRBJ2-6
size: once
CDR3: CASSDRGLRTF
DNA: TGTGCCAGCAGTGACAGGGGGCTGAGGACTTTC

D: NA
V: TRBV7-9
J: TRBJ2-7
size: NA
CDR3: CASSLGGQASSYEQYF
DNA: TGTGCCAGCAGCTTGGGAGGACAGGCCAGCTCCTACGAGCAGTACTTC

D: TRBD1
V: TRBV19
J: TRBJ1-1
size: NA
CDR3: CASSQARGDTEAFF
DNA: TGTGCCAGTAGTCAGGCCAGGGGGGACACTGAAGCTTTCTTT

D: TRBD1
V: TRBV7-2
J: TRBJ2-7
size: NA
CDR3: CASSSQGVSTNEQYF
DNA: TGTGCCAGCAGCTCTCAGGGGGTTAGTACGAACGAGCAGTACTTC

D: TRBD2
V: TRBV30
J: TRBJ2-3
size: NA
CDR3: CAWTSGGRETDTQYF
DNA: TGTGCCTGGACTAGCGGGGGTAGAGAAACAGATACGCAGTATTTT

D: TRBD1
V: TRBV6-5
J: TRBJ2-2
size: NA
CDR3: CASSLQGARTGELFF
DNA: TGTGCCAGCAGTTTACAGGGGGCGCGAACCGGGGAGCTGTTTTTT

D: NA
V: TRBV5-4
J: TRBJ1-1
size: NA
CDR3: CASSGPQGYTEAFF
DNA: TGTGCCAGCAGCGGACCCCAGGGCTACACTGAAGCTTTCTTT

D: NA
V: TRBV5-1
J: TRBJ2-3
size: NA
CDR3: CASREGGRVEPQYF
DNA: TGCGCCAGCAGGGAAGGGGGTCGGGTGGAGCCGCAGTATTTT

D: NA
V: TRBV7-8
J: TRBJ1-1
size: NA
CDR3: CASSWADHLKNTEAFF
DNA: TGTGCCAGCAGCTGGGCTGATCACCTAAAGAACACTGAAGCTTTCTTT

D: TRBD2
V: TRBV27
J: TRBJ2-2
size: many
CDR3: CASSFILAGHTGELFF
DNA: TGTGCCAGCAGTTTTATTTTAGCGGGGCACACCGGGGAGCTGTTTTTT

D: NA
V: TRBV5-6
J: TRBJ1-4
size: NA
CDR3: CASSRRQPEKLFF
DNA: TGTGCCAGCAGCCGTAGACAGCCAGAAAAACTGTTTTTT

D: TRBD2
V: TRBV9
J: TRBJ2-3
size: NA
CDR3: CASSPMAGETDTQYF
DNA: TGTGCCAGCAGCCCAATGGCGGGGGAAACAGATACGCAGTATTTT

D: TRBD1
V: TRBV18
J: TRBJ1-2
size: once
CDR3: CASSQGQGDAYGYTF
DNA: TGTGCCAGCTCACAGGGACAGGGTGATGCCTATGGCTACACCTTC